The 2 T cell receptor beta chains given below trace back to one sample, sequenced in a study of cytomegalovirus exposure and HLA in healthy donors. The PCR contained 60 Vbeta and 13 Jbeta primers. Assay: immunoSEQ multiplex PCR; the TCRdb copy retains only in-frame clones and omits some. This sample has about 160,000 clones, with around 80% found just once. The sample taken for sequencing was PBMCs. The receptors come from a male donor in good health and CMV-seropositive.

This chain links TRBV19 with TRBJ1-1, with 7 bases aligning to TRBD1. The CDR3 runs 14 residues. The V segment lost 0 bases and the J segment 4 bases; nucleotides outside the gene matches: 2. Germline lookup yields CDR1 LNHDA and CDR2 SQIVND (reference sequence). CDR3 amino acids: CASSIEQGSTEAFF. The CDR3 DNA sequence: TGTGCCAGTAGTATAGAACAGGGGAGCACTGAAGCTTTCTTT.

This chain links TRBV15 with TRBJ2-7; 7 bases are shared with TRBD2. V was pared by 0 bases and J by 6 bases, with 5 bases of the junction left unmatched. CDR3 size: 14 residues. Germline V gene sequence: CDR1 LNHNV, CDR2 YYDKDF (reference sequence). Written as DNA, the CDR3 is TGTGCCACCAGCAGAGATCAAGGGAGGGCCGAGCAGTACTTC. Protein: CATSRDQGRAEQYF. Variable domain in full (rest from reference TRBV15 and TRBJ2-7): DAMVIQNPRYQVTQFGKPVTLSCSQTLNHNVMYWYQQKSSQAPKLLFHYYDKDFNNEADTPDNFQSRRPNTSFCFLDIRSPGLGDTAMYLCATSRDQGRAEQYFGPGTRLTVT.